A selection of T cell receptor beta chains follows, all from one sample in a study of regulatory T cells in long-lasting Graves disease. From the multiplex PCR reads, TCRdb called clonotypes with MiXCR, one entry per CDR3 protein. The data contain roughly 420,000 distinct CDR3 sequences, 15% to 19% of them singletons. Sequencing used peripheral blood mononuclear cells (PBMCs), obtained at new diagnosis, from a patient treated with antithyroid drugs. The receptor source for this set is a female donor with Graves disease. CDR3s include the opening cysteine and the closing phenylalanine or tryptophan. D genes are given only for firm matches. Size is stated for part of the rows, as once, few or many counts, or as a class when the clone is expanded.

D: TRBD1; size: few; V: TRBV14; J: TRBJ1-1; CDR3: CASSLDAGGYTEAFF; DNA: TGTGCCAGCAGCTTGGACGCAGGGGGCTACACTGAAGCTTTCTTT
D: NA; size: NA; V: TRBV30; J: TRBJ2-2; CDR3: CAWNRVRSGAGELFF; DNA: TGTGCCTGGAACAGGGTACGCAGTGGGGCCGGGGAGCTGTTTTTT
D: TRBD2; size: many; V: TRBV4-1; J: TRBJ2-7; CDR3: CASSQDPLAGYEQYF; DNA: TGCGCCAGCAGCCAAGACCCACTAGCGGGCTACGAGCAGTACTTC
D: NA; size: many; V: TRBV5-1; J: TRBJ1-2; CDR3: CASSLDVNYGYTF; DNA: TGCGCCAGCAGCTTGGATGTTAACTATGGCTACACCTTC
D: NA; size: few; V: TRBV9; J: TRBJ2-2; CDR3: CASSVVETPYTGELFF; DNA: TGTGCCAGCAGCGTAGTCGAGACTCCCTACACCGGGGAGCTGTTTTTT
D: TRBD1; size: many; V: TRBV7-9; J: TRBJ1-1; CDR3: CASSGQGMNTEAFF; DNA: TGTGCCAGCAGTGGACAGGGTATGAACACTGAAGCTTTCTTT
D: NA; size: many; V: TRBV20-1; J: TRBJ1-4; CDR3: CSASINEKLFF; DNA: TGCAGTGCTTCTATTAATGAAAAACTGTTTTTT
D: NA; size: many; V: TRBV19; J: TRBJ1-5; CDR3: CASSVTIQGNSNQPQHF; DNA: TGTGCCAGTAGTGTAACGATCCAGGGGAATAGCAATCAGCCCCAGCATTTT
D: NA; size: many; V: TRBV5-1; J: TRBJ2-2; CDR3: CASSLDRVNTGELFF; DNA: TGCGCCAGCAGCTTGGACAGGGTGAACACCGGGGAGCTGTTTTTT
D: NA; size: many; V: TRBV6-1; J: TRBJ2-7; CDR3: CASGRQVSYEQYF; DNA: TGTGCCAGCGGCAGACAGGTATCCTACGAGCAGTACTTC
D: NA; size: many; V: TRBV11-2; J: TRBJ1-2; CDR3: CASSPGLYSYTF; DNA: TGTGCCAGCAGCCCGGGACTCTATAGCTACACCTTC
D: NA; size: many; V: TRBV28; J: TRBJ2-3; CDR3: CASRPGSRTDTQYF; DNA: TGTGCCAGCAGGCCCGGGTCCCGCACAGATACGCAGTATTTT
D: TRBD1; size: few; V: TRBV3-1; J: TRBJ1-2; CDR3: CASSQNRVTGDERGYGYTF; DNA: TGTGCCAGCAGCCAAAATCGGGTGACAGGGGATGAGAGGGGCTATGGCTACACCTTC
D: TRBD2; size: few; V: TRBV5-1; J: TRBJ2-1; CDR3: CASSGGTSGGAEQFF; DNA: TGCGCCAGCAGCGGAGGGACTAGCGGGGGGGCCGAGCAGTTCTTC
D: NA; size: many; V: TRBV4-1; J: TRBJ1-4; CDR3: CASSQGGREGEKLFF; DNA: TGCGCCAGCAGCCAAGGGGGCAGGGAGGGTGAAAAACTGTTTTTT
D: TRBD1; size: many; V: TRBV2; J: TRBJ2-7; CDR3: CASRKTGVSRYEQYF; DNA: TGTGCCAGCAGGAAGACAGGGGTTTCTCGCTACGAGCAGTACTTC
D: NA; size: NA; V: TRBV14; J: TRBJ1-2; CDR3: CASSQGTGSFFGYTF; DNA: TGTGCCAGCAGCCAAGGGACCGGTTCCTTCTTCGGCTACACCTTC
D: NA; size: NA; V: TRBV2; J: TRBJ2-3; CDR3: CARRPGPGETDTQYF; DNA: TGTGCCCGCAGACCCGGACCAGGGGAAACAGATACGCAGTATTTT
D: NA; size: once; V: TRBV4-2; J: TRBJ2-7; CDR3: CASSQVGETYEQYF; DNA: TGTGCCAGCAGCCAAGTCGGGGAAACCTACGAGCAGTACTTC
D: NA; size: NA; V: TRBV14; J: TRBJ2-1; CDR3: CASSQDLSLNEQFF; DNA: TGTGCCAGCAGCCAAGATTTATCCCTCAATGAGCAGTTCTTC
D: NA; size: many; V: TRBV7-9; J: TRBJ2-7; CDR3: CASSLSTGSGYEQYF; DNA: TGTGCCAGCAGCTTATCGACAGGCAGCGGTTACGAGCAGTACTTC
D: NA; size: many; V: TRBV19; J: TRBJ1-1; CDR3: CASSYGTVNTEAFF; DNA: TGTGCCAGTAGTTACGGGACGGTGAACACTGAAGCTTTCTTT
D: TRBD2; size: NA; V: TRBV3-1; J: TRBJ2-5; CDR3: CASSPSPPGLAGGIGETQYF; DNA: TGTGCCAGCAGCCCCTCTCCCCCGGGACTAGCGGGAGGGATAGGTGAGACCCAGTACTTC
D: NA; size: few; V: TRBV5-4; J: TRBJ1-2; CDR3: CASSSKGPNYGYTF; DNA: TGTGCCAGCAGCTCCAAGGGCCCTAACTATGGCTACACCTTC
D: NA; size: NA; V: TRBV13; J: TRBJ2-3; CDR3: CASSFVADTQYF; DNA: TGTGCCAGCAGCTTCGTGGCCGATACGCAGTATTTT
D: TRBD2; size: many; V: TRBV24-1; J: TRBJ2-7; CDR3: CATSDSGRASSYEQYF; DNA: TGTGCCACCAGTGACAGCGGGAGGGCGAGCTCCTACGAGCAGTACTTC
D: NA; size: many; V: TRBV5-1; J: TRBJ1-2; CDR3: CASSPNNPGHEYGYTF; DNA: TGCGCCAGCAGCCCGAATAACCCAGGACACGAGTATGGCTACACCTTC
D: NA; size: NA; V: TRBV3-1; J: TRBJ1-5; CDR3: CASSQAGHRGQPQHF; DNA: TGTGCCAGCAGCCAAGCGGGACATCGGGGTCAGCCCCAGCATTTT
D: NA; size: many; V: TRBV20-1; J: TRBJ1-2; CDR3: CSALEVGRGYGYTF; DNA: TGCAGTGCTCTCGAGGTTGGGCGCGGCTATGGCTACACCTTC
D: NA; size: NA; V: TRBV19; J: TRBJ2-2; CDR3: CASNPQGSLLAGELFF; DNA: TGTGCCAGTAACCCACAGGGCTCCCTTTTGGCCGGGGAGCTGTTTTTT
D: TRBD2; size: many; V: TRBV5-1; J: TRBJ2-3; CDR3: CASSLASGIKDTQYF; DNA: TGCGCCAGCAGCTTGGCTAGCGGGATAAAAGATACGCAGTATTTT
D: TRBD2; size: many; V: TRBV12-5; J: TRBJ2-1; CDR3: CASGLATSGGINEQFF; DNA: TGTGCTAGTGGTTTGGCCACTAGCGGGGGGATTAATGAGCAGTTCTTC
D: TRBD2; size: NA; V: TRBV6-9; J: TRBJ2-1; CDR3: CASSYIRLAGGYNEQFF; DNA: TGTGCCAGCAGTTACATCCGACTAGCGGGAGGGTACAATGAGCAGTTCTTC
D: NA; size: many; V: TRBV13; J: TRBJ1-2; CDR3: CASSAAGFGYTF; DNA: TGTGCCAGCAGCGCGGCAGGGTTTGGCTACACCTTC
D: NA; size: many; V: TRBV12-3/TRBV12-4; J: TRBJ1-1; CDR3: CASSGDRGTEAFF; DNA: TGTGCCAGCAGTGGCGACAGAGGGACTGAAGCTTTCTTT
D: NA; size: many; V: TRBV9; J: TRBJ2-1; CDR3: CASSPVDSVALNEQFF; DNA: TGTGCCAGCAGCCCTGTGGACAGCGTCGCTTTGAATGAGCAGTTCTTC
D: NA; size: many; V: TRBV6-1; J: TRBJ2-5; CDR3: CASSPPVAGGETQYF; DNA: TGTGCCAGCAGTCCCCCCGTTGCCGGTGGGGAGACCCAGTACTTC
D: NA; size: many; V: TRBV20-1; J: TRBJ2-5; CDR3: CSARALEPYHPGAQYF; DNA: TGCAGTGCTAGGGCACTAGAACCATATCACCCCGGGGCCCAGTACTTC
D: NA; size: few; V: TRBV6-2/TRBV6-3; J: TRBJ2-7; CDR3: CASSWAGGSYEQYF; DNA: TGTGCCAGCAGTTGGGCCGGAGGCTCCTACGAGCAGTACTTC
D: NA; size: many; V: TRBV6-1; J: TRBJ2-2; CDR3: CASRAGAGRDTGELFF; DNA: TGTGCCAGCAGGGCCGGGGCCGGACGGGACACCGGGGAGCTGTTTTTT
D: NA; size: many; V: TRBV6-2/TRBV6-3; J: TRBJ1-2; CDR3: CASSYVSAKGYTF; DNA: TGTGCCAGCAGTTACGTCTCAGCTAAGGGCTACACCTTC
D: NA; size: many; V: TRBV2; J: TRBJ2-6; CDR3: CASTSYGSGANVLTF; DNA: TGTGCCAGCACGTCTTACGGCTCTGGGGCCAACGTCCTGACTTTC
D: NA; size: NA; V: TRBV6-1; J: TRBJ2-2; CDR3: CATASGAANTGELFF; DNA: TGTGCCACCGCTTCAGGGGCCGCGAACACCGGGGAGCTGTTTTTT